The present T cell receptor beta chain was sequenced within a study of identical twins. Study outcomes and limitations: Abundant beta clonotypes from cord blood bore fewer insertions; memory repertoires lacked this pattern. Modelling underestimated the level of out-of-frame TCR alpha sharing observed in monozygotic twins.

Using its own MiXCR run on the 5' RACE reads, TCRdb lists one record per CDR3 protein. The table lists around 550,000 distinct CDR3 sequences, roughly 15% of them singletons, with 0.44% in the top ten. The CDR3 is 15 amino acids. J gave up 6 bases and V 8 bases, and 9 bases lay outside the gene matches. Germline V gene lookup returns CDR1 MGHDK and CDR2 SYGVNS. This clonotype appeared many times. Its antigen remains unknown. This sample also belongs to another study, concerning yellow fever vaccine responses in identical twins.

The rearrangement joins TRBV25-1 to TRBJ2-1, with 11 bases aligning to TRBD2. The sample comprised CD4+ T cells sorted from blood. The receptor was derived from a woman between 18 and 29 years old in good health. CDR3 loop: CASRRGLAGINEQFF. Written as DNA, the CDR3 is TGTGCCAGCCGAAGAGGACTAGCGGGTATCAATGAGCAGTTCTTC.